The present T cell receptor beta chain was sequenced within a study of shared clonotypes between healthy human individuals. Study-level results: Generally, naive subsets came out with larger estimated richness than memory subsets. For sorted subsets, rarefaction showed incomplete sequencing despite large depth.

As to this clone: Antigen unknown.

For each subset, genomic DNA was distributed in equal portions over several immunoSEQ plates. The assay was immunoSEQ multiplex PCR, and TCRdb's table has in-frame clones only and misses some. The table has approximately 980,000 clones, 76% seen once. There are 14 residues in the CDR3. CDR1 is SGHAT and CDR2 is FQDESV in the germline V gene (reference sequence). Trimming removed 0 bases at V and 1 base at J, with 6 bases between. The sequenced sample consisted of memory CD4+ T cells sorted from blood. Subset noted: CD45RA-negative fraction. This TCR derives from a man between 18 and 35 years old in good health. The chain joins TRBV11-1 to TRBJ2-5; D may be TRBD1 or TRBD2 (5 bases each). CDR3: CASSLAGVQETQYF. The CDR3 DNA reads TGTGCCAGCAGCTTAGCGGGGGTCCAAGAGACCCAGTACTTC.